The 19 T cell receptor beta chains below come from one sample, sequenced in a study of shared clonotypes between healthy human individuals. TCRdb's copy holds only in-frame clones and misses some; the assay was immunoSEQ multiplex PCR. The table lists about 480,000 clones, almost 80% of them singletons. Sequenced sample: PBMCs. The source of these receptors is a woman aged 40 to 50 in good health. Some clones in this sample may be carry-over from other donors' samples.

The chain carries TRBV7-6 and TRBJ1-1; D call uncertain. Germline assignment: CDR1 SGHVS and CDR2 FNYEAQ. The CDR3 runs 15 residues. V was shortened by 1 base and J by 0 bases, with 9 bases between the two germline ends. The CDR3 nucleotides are TGTGCCAGCAGCTTAGAAACAACTATGAACACTGAAGCTTTCTTT. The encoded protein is CASSLETTMNTEAFF. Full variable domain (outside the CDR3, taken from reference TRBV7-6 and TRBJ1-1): GAGVSQSPRYKVTKRGQDVALRCDPISGHVSLYWYRQALGQGPEFLTYFNYEAQQDKSGLPNDRFSAERPEGSISTLTIQRTEQRDSAMYRCASSLETTMNTEAFFGQGTRLTVV.

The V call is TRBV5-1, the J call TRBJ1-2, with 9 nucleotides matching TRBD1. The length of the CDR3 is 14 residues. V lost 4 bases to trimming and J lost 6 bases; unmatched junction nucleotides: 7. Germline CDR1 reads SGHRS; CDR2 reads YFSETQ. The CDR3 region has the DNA TGCGCCAGCAGCGTGGCCGGGACAGGGAATGGCTACACCTTC. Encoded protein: CASSVAGTGNGYTF.

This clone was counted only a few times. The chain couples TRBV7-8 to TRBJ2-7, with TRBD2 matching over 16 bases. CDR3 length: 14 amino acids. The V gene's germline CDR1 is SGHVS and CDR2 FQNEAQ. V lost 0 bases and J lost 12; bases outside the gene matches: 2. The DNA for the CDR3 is TGTGCCAGCAGCTTAGCGGGACTAGCGGGAGGGTGGTACTTC. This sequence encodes CASSLAGLAGGWYF.

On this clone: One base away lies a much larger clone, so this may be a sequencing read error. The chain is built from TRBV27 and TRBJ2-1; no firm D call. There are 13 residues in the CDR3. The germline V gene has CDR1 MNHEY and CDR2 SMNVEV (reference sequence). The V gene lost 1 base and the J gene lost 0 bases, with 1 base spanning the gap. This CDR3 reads CASSLYSYNEQFF. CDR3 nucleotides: TGTGCCAGCAGTTTATACTCCTACAATGAGCAGTTCTTC.

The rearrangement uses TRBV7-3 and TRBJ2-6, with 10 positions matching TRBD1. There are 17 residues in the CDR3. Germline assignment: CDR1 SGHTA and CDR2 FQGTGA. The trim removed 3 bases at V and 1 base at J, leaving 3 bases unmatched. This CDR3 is CASSFGTGESGANVLTF. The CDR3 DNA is TGTGCCAGCAGCTTCGGGACAGGGGAGTCTGGGGCCAACGTCCTGACTTTC.

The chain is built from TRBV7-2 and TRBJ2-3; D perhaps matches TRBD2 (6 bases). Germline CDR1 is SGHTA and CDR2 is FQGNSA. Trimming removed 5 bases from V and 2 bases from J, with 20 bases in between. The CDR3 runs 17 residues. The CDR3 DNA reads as TGTGCCAGCAGCAGACTAGTCCTGGGCCGTGCCACAGATACGCAGTATTTT. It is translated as CASSRLVLGRATDTQYF.

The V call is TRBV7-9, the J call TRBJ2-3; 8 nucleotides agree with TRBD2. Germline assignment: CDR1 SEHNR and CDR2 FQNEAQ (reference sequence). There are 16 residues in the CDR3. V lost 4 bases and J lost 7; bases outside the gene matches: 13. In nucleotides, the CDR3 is TGTGCCAGCAGCTCCCGAACTAGCGGAGGACACAATACGCAGTATTTT. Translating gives CASSSRTSGGHNTQYF.

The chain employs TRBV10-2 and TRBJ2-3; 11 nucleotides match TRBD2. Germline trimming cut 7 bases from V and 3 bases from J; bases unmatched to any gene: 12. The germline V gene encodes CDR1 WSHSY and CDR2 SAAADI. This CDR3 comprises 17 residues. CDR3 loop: CASTSGRHPFGTDTQYF. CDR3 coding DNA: TGCGCCAGCACTAGCGGGAGGCACCCTTTTGGAACAGATACGCAGTATTTT.

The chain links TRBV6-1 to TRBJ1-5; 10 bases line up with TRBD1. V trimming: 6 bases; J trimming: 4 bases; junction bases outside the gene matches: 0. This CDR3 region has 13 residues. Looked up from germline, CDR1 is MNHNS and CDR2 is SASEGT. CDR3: CASRGQGNQPQHF. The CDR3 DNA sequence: TGTGCCAGCAGGGGACAGGGGAATCAGCCCCAGCATTTT.

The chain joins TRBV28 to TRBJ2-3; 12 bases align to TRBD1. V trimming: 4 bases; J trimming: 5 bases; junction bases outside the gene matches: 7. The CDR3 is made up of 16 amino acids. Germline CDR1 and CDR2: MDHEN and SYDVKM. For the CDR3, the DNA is TGTGCCAGCAGTTCCGCGGGACAGGGGGCCGAAGATACGCAGTATTTT. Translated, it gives CASSSAGQGAEDTQYF.

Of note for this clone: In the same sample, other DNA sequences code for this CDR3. In DNA, the CDR3 is TGTGCCAGCAGCTCAAACACCGGGGAGCTGTTTTTT. Translated: CASSSNTGELFF. This sequence joins TRBV6-5 and TRBJ2-2; no clear D gene. The germline CDR1 and CDR2 sequences are MNHEY and SVGAGI. The CDR3 contains 12 residues. With 6 bases removed from V and 2 bases from J, the gap between germline ends came to 4 bases.

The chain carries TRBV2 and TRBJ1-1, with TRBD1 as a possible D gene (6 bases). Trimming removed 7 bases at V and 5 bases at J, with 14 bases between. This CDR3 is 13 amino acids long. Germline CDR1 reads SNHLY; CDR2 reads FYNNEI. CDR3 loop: CASNGGRDTEAFF. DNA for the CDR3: TGTGCCAGCAATGGGGGGCGGGATACTGAAGCTTTCTTT.

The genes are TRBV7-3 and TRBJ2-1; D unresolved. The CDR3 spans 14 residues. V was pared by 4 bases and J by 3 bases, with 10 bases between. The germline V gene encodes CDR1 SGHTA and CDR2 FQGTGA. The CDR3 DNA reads TGTGCCAGCAGCTCCCCGGACCGCTACAATGAGCAGTTCTTC. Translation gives CASSSPDRYNEQFF.

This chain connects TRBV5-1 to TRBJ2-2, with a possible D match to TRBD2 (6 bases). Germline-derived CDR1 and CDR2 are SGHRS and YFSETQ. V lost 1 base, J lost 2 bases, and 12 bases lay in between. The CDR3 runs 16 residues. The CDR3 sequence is CASSLPGLLNTGELFF. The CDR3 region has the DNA TGCGCCAGCAGCTTGCCGGGACTCTTAAACACCGGGGAGCTGTTTTTT.

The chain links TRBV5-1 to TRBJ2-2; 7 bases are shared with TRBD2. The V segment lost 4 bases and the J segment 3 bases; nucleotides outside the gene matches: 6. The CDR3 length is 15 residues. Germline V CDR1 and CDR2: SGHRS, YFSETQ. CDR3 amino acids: CASSPDGGYTGELFF. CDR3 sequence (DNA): TGCGCCAGCAGCCCAGACGGGGGGTACACCGGGGAGCTGTTTTTT.

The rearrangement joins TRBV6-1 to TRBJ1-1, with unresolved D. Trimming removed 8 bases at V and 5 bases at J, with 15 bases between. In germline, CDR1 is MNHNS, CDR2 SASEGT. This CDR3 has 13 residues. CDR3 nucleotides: TGTGCCAGCTCCCTTAACTTATTGACTGAAGCTTTCTTT. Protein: CASSLNLLTEAFF.

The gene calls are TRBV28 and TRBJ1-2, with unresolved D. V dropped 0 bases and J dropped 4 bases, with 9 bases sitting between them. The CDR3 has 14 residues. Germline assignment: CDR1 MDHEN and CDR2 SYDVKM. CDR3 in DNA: TGTGCCAGCAGTTTATGGGGGTTGGCCTATGGCTACACCTTC. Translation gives CASSLWGLAYGYTF.

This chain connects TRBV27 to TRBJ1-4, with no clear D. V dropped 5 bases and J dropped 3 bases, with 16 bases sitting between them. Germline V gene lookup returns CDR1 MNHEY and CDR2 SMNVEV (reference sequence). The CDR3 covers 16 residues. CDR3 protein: CASSRSSGYPNEKLFF. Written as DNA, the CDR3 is TGTGCCAGCAGTAGATCCTCCGGGTACCCTAATGAAAAACTGTTTTTT.

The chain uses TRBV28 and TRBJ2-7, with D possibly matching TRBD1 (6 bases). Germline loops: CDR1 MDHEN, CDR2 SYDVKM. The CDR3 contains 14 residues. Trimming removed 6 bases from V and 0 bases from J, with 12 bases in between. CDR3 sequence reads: CASSPDRNSYEQYF. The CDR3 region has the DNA TGTGCCAGCAGCCCCGACAGGAACTCCTACGAGCAGTACTTC. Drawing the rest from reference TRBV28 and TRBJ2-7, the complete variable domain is DVKVTQSSRYLVKRTGEKVFLECVQDMDHENMFWYRQDPGLGLRLIYFSYDVKMKEKGDIPEGYSVSREKKERFSLILESASTNQTSMYLCASSPDRNSYEQYFGPGTRLTVT.